This T cell receptor beta chain derives from a study of PD-1 blockade in classical Hodgkin lymphoma. Per germline, CDR1 GTSNPN and CDR2 SVGIG (reference sequence). Trimming removed 1 base at V and 3 bases at J, with 10 bases between. The CDR3 runs to 14 residues. General observations from the study: Healthy donors were reported to have higher baseline TCR diversity than newly diagnosed patients.

In regard to this clone: The antigen remains undetermined.

Sequencing was performed with immunoSEQ multiplex PCR; in TCRdb, only in-frame clones are kept and a portion is missing. The sample lists 20,000 to 25,000 clones, roughly 89% occurring once. Sample time point: newly diagnosed, previously untreated cHL patient sample. Using magnetic negative selection, the CD4+ T cells were separated out of thawed PBMCs. Material: CD4+ T cells from blood. This sequence joins TRBV30 and TRBJ1-5; possible D gene TRBD1, 6 bases. This TCR was sampled from a human donor with classical Hodgkin lymphoma. Here the CDR3 reads CAWSGGGHNQPQHF. In DNA, the CDR3 is TGTGCCTGGAGTGGTGGGGGACACAATCAGCCCCAGCATTTT.